Listed below are T cell receptor beta chains from one sample, sequenced in a study of CD8 T cells in Susac syndrome. TCRdb redid the calling of the immunoSEQ multiplex PCR reads with MiXCR, one entry per CDR3 protein. This sample has roughly 190,000 distinct CDR3 sequences, with about 91% found just once. The material sequenced was CD4+ T cells from PBMCs. The source is a human donor with Susac syndrome. The CDR3 runs from the conserved cysteine through the conserved F or W. The order of the fields is V gene, D gene, J gene, CDR3 protein, CDR3 DNA. D genes are given only for firm matches.

v_call: TRBV6-2/TRBV6-3
d_call: TRBD1
j_call: TRBJ1-2
cdr3_aa: CASSETGTYNYGYTF
cdr3_nt: TGTGCCAGCAGCGAGACAGGGACTTATAACTATGGCTACACCTTC

v_call: TRBV20-1
d_call: TRBD2
j_call: TRBJ2-6
cdr3_aa: CSATTGLAGGRGGANVLTF
cdr3_nt: TGCAGTGCTACGACGGGACTAGCGGGGGGGCGAGGTGGGGCCAACGTCCTGACTTTC

v_call: TRBV20-1
d_call: .
j_call: TRBJ2-7
cdr3_aa: CSAPGGGAYEQYF
cdr3_nt: TGCAGTGCTCCAGGTGGGGGAGCGTACGAGCAGTACTTC

v_call: TRBV19
d_call: .
j_call: TRBJ1-1
cdr3_aa: CASSFSGAHTEAFF
cdr3_nt: TGTGCCAGTAGTTTCTCGGGGGCGCACACTGAAGCTTTCTTT

v_call: TRBV3-1
d_call: .
j_call: TRBJ2-3
cdr3_aa: CASSQGDAATDTQYF
cdr3_nt: TGTGCCAGCAGCCAAGGAGACGCGGCTACAGATACGCAGTATTTT

v_call: TRBV25-1
d_call: .
j_call: TRBJ1-1
cdr3_aa: CATSGRWSLGTEAFF
cdr3_nt: TGTGCCACCTCGGGACGGTGGAGTTTAGGGACTGAAGCTTTCTTT

v_call: TRBV7-3
d_call: .
j_call: TRBJ2-3
cdr3_aa: CASSVGTSTDTQYF
cdr3_nt: TGTGCCAGCAGCGTGGGCACCAGCACAGATACGCAGTATTTT

v_call: TRBV6-4
d_call: TRBD1
j_call: TRBJ1-4
cdr3_aa: CASSDATIRQGSNEKLFF
cdr3_nt: TGTGCCAGCAGTGACGCGACGATAAGACAGGGATCGAATGAAAAACTGTTTTTT

v_call: TRBV9
d_call: TRBD2
j_call: TRBJ2-1
cdr3_aa: CASSLRMTSGSYNEQFF
cdr3_nt: TGTGCCAGCAGCCTTCGGATGACTAGCGGGTCCTACAATGAGCAGTTCTTC

v_call: TRBV19
d_call: TRBD1
j_call: TRBJ2-2
cdr3_aa: CASIRTGKNTGELFF
cdr3_nt: TGTGCCAGTATTCGGACAGGCAAGAACACCGGGGAGCTGTTTTTT